A selection of T cell receptor beta chains follows, all from one sample in a study of blood T cell repertoires in COVID-19. The method was immunoSEQ multiplex PCR; TCRdb's version includes in-frame clones alone and lacks a portion of them. The sample holds about 93,000 clones, roughly 89% seen once. The sequenced sample was peripheral blood. The receptors stem from a man aged 50 to 59 with acute or convalescent COVID-19. The CDR3 runs from the conserved cysteine through the conserved F or W. Each record gives: clone size, V gene, J gene, D gene, CDR3 protein, CDR3 DNA. D genes are given only for firm matches. Only part of the rows carry a size: once, few, many, or a class if the clone is expanded.

clone_size: .
v_call: TRBV7-9
j_call: TRBJ2-2
d_call: .
cdr3_aa: CASSLPGGGELFF
cdr3_nt: TGTGCCAGCAGCCTACCCGGGGGAGGGGAGCTGTTTTTT

clone_size: .
v_call: TRBV12-2
j_call: TRBJ2-7
d_call: .
cdr3_aa: CASRYGDRGQYEQYF
cdr3_nt: TGTGCAAGTCGCTATGGGGACAGGGGGCAGTACGAGCAGTACTTC

clone_size: .
v_call: TRBV3-1/TRBV3-2
j_call: TRBJ2-1
d_call: .
cdr3_aa: CASRLGTLPDNEQFF
cdr3_nt: TGTGCCAGCAGGCTCGGGACTCTTCCCGACAATGAGCAGTTCTTC

clone_size: .
v_call: TRBV30
j_call: TRBJ1-2
d_call: .
cdr3_aa: CAWSVLNGYTF
cdr3_nt: TGTGCCTGGAGTGTACTTAATGGCTACACCTTC

clone_size: once
v_call: TRBV2
j_call: TRBJ1-5
d_call: TRBD1
cdr3_aa: CASRGQGGSAQHF
cdr3_nt: TGTGCCAGCAGGGGACAGGGGGGCTCGGCCCAGCATTTT

clone_size: .
v_call: TRBV5-1
j_call: TRBJ1-2
d_call: TRBD1
cdr3_aa: CASSIPETGVDGYTF
cdr3_nt: TGCGCCAGCAGCATCCCCGAGACAGGGGTTGATGGCTACACCTTC

clone_size: .
v_call: TRBV9
j_call: TRBJ1-1
d_call: TRBD1
cdr3_aa: CASSAPGQEAFF
cdr3_nt: TGTGCCAGCAGCGCCCCGGGACAGGAAGCTTTCTTT

clone_size: .
v_call: TRBV4-1
j_call: TRBJ2-3
d_call: .
cdr3_aa: CASSHGLSGPSSTDTQYF
cdr3_nt: TGCGCCAGCAGCCATGGTCTGAGCGGGCCGTCCTCCACAGATACGCAGTATTTT

clone_size: .
v_call: TRBV4-3
j_call: TRBJ2-2
d_call: .
cdr3_aa: CASSQAPRANTGELFF
cdr3_nt: TGCGCCAGCAGCCAGGCCCCGAGGGCGAACACCGGGGAGCTGTTTTTT

clone_size: .
v_call: TRBV24-1
j_call: TRBJ1-4
d_call: TRBD1
cdr3_aa: CATDGTGGRTNEKLFF
cdr3_nt: TGTGCCACCGATGGGACAGGGGGCCGTACTAATGAAAAACTGTTTTTT

clone_size: .
v_call: TRBV4-1
j_call: TRBJ1-1
d_call: .
cdr3_aa: CASSQLPLNTEAFF
cdr3_nt: TGCGCCAGCAGCCAACTCCCCCTGAACACTGAAGCTTTCTTT

clone_size: .
v_call: TRBV7-9
j_call: TRBJ2-5
d_call: .
cdr3_aa: CASSLASEETQYF
cdr3_nt: TGTGCCAGCAGCTTAGCGTCAGAAGAGACCCAGTACTTC

clone_size: .
v_call: TRBV11-2
j_call: TRBJ2-2
d_call: .
cdr3_aa: CASSRRGNTGELFF
cdr3_nt: TGTGCCAGCAGCCGCAGGGGGAACACCGGGGAGCTGTTTTTT

clone_size: .
v_call: TRBV27
j_call: TRBJ1-2
d_call: TRBD1
cdr3_aa: CASSPTGFGYGYTF
cdr3_nt: TGTGCCAGCAGTCCGACAGGGTTCGGCTATGGCTACACCTTC

clone_size: .
v_call: TRBV7-9
j_call: TRBJ2-5
d_call: .
cdr3_aa: CASSFGRGNQETQYF
cdr3_nt: TGTGCCAGCAGCTTTGGGCGGGGCAATCAAGAGACCCAGTACTTC

clone_size: .
v_call: TRBV4-2
j_call: TRBJ2-1
d_call: TRBD2
cdr3_aa: CASSQMLAGYNEQFF
cdr3_nt: TGTGCCAGCAGCCAAATGTTAGCGGGGTACAATGAGCAGTTCTTC

clone_size: .
v_call: TRBV2
j_call: TRBJ2-2
d_call: .
cdr3_aa: CASSLRLVANTGELFF
cdr3_nt: TGTGCCAGCAGCCTTCGACTAGTCGCGAACACCGGGGAGCTGTTTTTT

clone_size: .
v_call: TRBV9
j_call: TRBJ2-1
d_call: .
cdr3_aa: CASSEGLSNNEQFF
cdr3_nt: TGTGCCAGCAGCGAGGGACTCTCTAACAATGAGCAGTTCTTC

clone_size: few
v_call: TRBV11-2
j_call: TRBJ1-2
d_call: .
cdr3_aa: CASSPGGPYYGYTF
cdr3_nt: TGTGCCAGCAGCCCCGGGGGTCCTTACTATGGCTACACCTTC

clone_size: .
v_call: TRBV6-2/TRBV6-3
j_call: TRBJ1-2
d_call: .
cdr3_aa: CASSTGGLYGYTF
cdr3_nt: TGTGCCAGCAGTACGGGGGGATTATATGGCTACACCTTC

clone_size: .
v_call: TRBV5-6
j_call: TRBJ1-4
d_call: .
cdr3_aa: CASSFPGGGEEKLFF
cdr3_nt: TGTGCCAGCAGCTTCCCCGGGGGGGGTGAAGAAAAACTGTTTTTT

clone_size: .
v_call: TRBV15
j_call: TRBJ2-1
d_call: TRBD1
cdr3_aa: CATSLGQYNEQFF
cdr3_nt: TGTGCGACCTCCTTGGGACAGTACAATGAGCAGTTCTTC

clone_size: .
v_call: TRBV13
j_call: TRBJ1-1
d_call: TRBD1
cdr3_aa: CASSSTGQGVSEAFF
cdr3_nt: TGTGCCAGCAGCTCGACGGGACAGGGGGTTTCTGAAGCTTTCTTT

clone_size: .
v_call: TRBV10-3
j_call: TRBJ2-5
d_call: .
cdr3_aa: CAISEGGAIEETQYF
cdr3_nt: TGTGCCATCAGTGAAGGGGGGGCCATCGAAGAGACCCAGTACTTC

clone_size: .
v_call: TRBV4-2
j_call: TRBJ2-2
d_call: TRBD2
cdr3_aa: CASSQERLAVWELFF
cdr3_nt: TGTGCCAGCAGCCAAGAGAGACTAGCGGTTTGGGAGCTGTTTTTT

clone_size: .
v_call: TRBV19
j_call: TRBJ2-5
d_call: .
cdr3_aa: CASSKIAASETQYF
cdr3_nt: TGTGCCAGTTCAAAAATAGCGGCCAGCGAGACCCAGTACTTC

clone_size: .
v_call: TRBV5-1
j_call: TRBJ2-1
d_call: TRBD2
cdr3_aa: CASSLGLASGYNEQFF
cdr3_nt: TGCGCCAGCAGCTTGGGATTGGCTAGCGGCTACAATGAGCAGTTCTTC

clone_size: .
v_call: TRBV27
j_call: TRBJ2-7
d_call: .
cdr3_aa: CASSSTSGSYEQYF
cdr3_nt: TGTGCCAGCAGTTCTACAAGCGGCTCCTACGAGCAGTACTTC

clone_size: .
v_call: TRBV7-9
j_call: TRBJ1-2
d_call: .
cdr3_aa: CASSATGQGYTF
cdr3_nt: TGTGCCAGCAGCGCCACAGGGCAAGGCTACACCTTC

clone_size: .
v_call: TRBV9
j_call: TRBJ2-1
d_call: .
cdr3_aa: CASSVVALATYNEQFF
cdr3_nt: TGTGCCAGCAGCGTAGTAGCTTTGGCCACCTACAATGAGCAGTTCTTC

clone_size: .
v_call: TRBV4-1
j_call: TRBJ2-7
d_call: TRBD2
cdr3_aa: CASSQVTSVGEQYF
cdr3_nt: TGCGCCAGCAGCCAAGTAACTAGCGTCGGCGAGCAGTACTTC

clone_size: .
v_call: TRBV24-1
j_call: TRBJ2-1
d_call: TRBD2
cdr3_aa: CATSDFAANGTSGGANSYNEQFF
cdr3_nt: TGTGCCACCAGTGATTTTGCGGCAAACGGGACTAGCGGGGGGGCCAACTCCTACAATGAGCAGTTCTTC

clone_size: once
v_call: TRBV6-5
j_call: TRBJ2-7
d_call: .
cdr3_aa: CASSTDRRTYEQYF
cdr3_nt: TGTGCCAGCAGCACTGACAGGCGAACCTACGAGCAGTACTTC

clone_size: once
v_call: TRBV12-3/TRBV12-4
j_call: TRBJ1-1
d_call: .
cdr3_aa: CASSPQGNAEAFF
cdr3_nt: TGTGCCAGCAGTCCGCAGGGGAATGCTGAAGCTTTCTTT

clone_size: .
v_call: TRBV29-1
j_call: TRBJ1-4
d_call: .
cdr3_aa: CSVSATNEKLFF
cdr3_nt: TGCAGCGTATCTGCAACTAATGAAAAACTGTTTTTT

clone_size: .
v_call: TRBV5-1
j_call: TRBJ2-2
d_call: TRBD2
cdr3_aa: CASRLLAGRTGELFF
cdr3_nt: TGCGCCAGCAGACTTCTAGCGGGGCGTACCGGGGAGCTGTTTTTT

clone_size: .
v_call: TRBV28
j_call: TRBJ2-5
d_call: .
cdr3_aa: CASSWQGTRETQYF
cdr3_nt: TGTGCCAGCAGTTGGCAGGGGACGCGGGAGACCCAGTACTTC

clone_size: .
v_call: TRBV5-5
j_call: TRBJ2-7
d_call: .
cdr3_aa: CASSLVNPAETPYEQYF
cdr3_nt: TGTGCCAGCAGCTTGGTTAATCCAGCGGAAACACCCTACGAGCAGTACTTC

clone_size: .
v_call: TRBV24-1
j_call: TRBJ1-2
d_call: .
cdr3_aa: CATSDKRAHYGYTF
cdr3_nt: TGTGCCACCAGTGACAAGCGGGCTCACTATGGCTACACCTTC

clone_size: .
v_call: TRBV19
j_call: TRBJ1-5
d_call: .
cdr3_aa: CASSIGTGNQPQHF
cdr3_nt: TGTGCCAGTAGTATAGGGACAGGCAATCAGCCCCAGCATTTT

clone_size: .
v_call: TRBV7-9
j_call: TRBJ1-2
d_call: TRBD1
cdr3_aa: CASSSRDREENGYTF
cdr3_nt: TGTGCCAGCAGCTCCCGGGACAGGGAGGAAAATGGCTACACCTTC

clone_size: .
v_call: TRBV5-5
j_call: TRBJ1-2
d_call: TRBD1
cdr3_aa: CASSRDSLYGYTF
cdr3_nt: TGTGCCAGCAGCCGGGACAGCCTCTATGGCTACACCTTC